Given below is one T cell receptor beta chain in context. The antigen remains undetermined. The data were produced by immunoSEQ multiplex PCR, yet TCRdb's version contains in-frame clones alone and is incomplete. The sample consists of some 92,000 clones, 92% of them appearing once. From germline, CDR1 is ENHRY and CDR2 SYGVKD. After removal of 4 bases from V and 5 bases from J, the junction contained 15 bases not matched to a gene. This CDR3 comprises 17 residues. This specimen belongs to a study of graft-versus-host responses after intestinal transplantation. Regarding the study as a whole: Researchers found GvH clones in recipient marrow, and some showed up first in ileum or blood. Allografts from individuals with graft-donor T cell macrochimerism displayed high graft-versus-host to host-versus-graft clonal ratios.

This specimen was unstimulated CD4+ T cells sorted from spleen or lymph node cells, taken before intestinal transplant. This receptor was identified in a human donor who received an intestinal transplant. The chain has TRBV10-3 and TRBJ2-7, with 9 bases that match TRBD2. The CDR3 DNA follows: TGTGCCATCAGTGCCAGGCGATCGAGCGGGGGGACACACGAGCAGTACTTC. It yields the protein CAISARRSSGGTHEQYF.